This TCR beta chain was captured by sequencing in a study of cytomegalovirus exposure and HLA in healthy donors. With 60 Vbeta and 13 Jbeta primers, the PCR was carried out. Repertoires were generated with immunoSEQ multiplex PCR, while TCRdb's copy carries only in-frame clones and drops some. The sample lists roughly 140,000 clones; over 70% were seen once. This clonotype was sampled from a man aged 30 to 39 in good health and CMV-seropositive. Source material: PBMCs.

The CDR3 here is CASRSDRNGYGYTF. In DNA, the CDR3 is TGTGCCAGCAGATCGGACAGAAATGGCTATGGCTACACCTTC. This chain connects TRBV28 to TRBJ1-2; TRBD1 is a possible D gene (6 bases). Trimming pared 6 bases from V and 4 bases from J, leaving 15 bases between. Per germline, CDR1 MDHEN and CDR2 SYDVKM. The CDR3 contains 14 residues.